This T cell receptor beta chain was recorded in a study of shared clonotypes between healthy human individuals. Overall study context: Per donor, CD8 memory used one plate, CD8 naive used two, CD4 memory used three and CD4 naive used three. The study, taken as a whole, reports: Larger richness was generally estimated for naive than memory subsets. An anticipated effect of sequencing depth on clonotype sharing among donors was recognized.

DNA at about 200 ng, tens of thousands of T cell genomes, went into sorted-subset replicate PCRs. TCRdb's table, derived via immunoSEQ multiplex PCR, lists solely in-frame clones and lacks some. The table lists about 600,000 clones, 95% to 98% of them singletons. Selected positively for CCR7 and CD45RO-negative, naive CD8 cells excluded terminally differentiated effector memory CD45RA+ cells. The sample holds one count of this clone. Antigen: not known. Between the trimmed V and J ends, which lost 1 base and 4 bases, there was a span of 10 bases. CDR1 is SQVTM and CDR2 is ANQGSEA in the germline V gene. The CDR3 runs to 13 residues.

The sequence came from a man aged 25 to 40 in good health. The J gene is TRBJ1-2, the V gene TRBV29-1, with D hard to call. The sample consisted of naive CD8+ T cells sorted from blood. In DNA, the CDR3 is TGCAGCGTTGAAGCCACAGCCCGCTATGGCTACACCTTC. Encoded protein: CSVEATARYGYTF.